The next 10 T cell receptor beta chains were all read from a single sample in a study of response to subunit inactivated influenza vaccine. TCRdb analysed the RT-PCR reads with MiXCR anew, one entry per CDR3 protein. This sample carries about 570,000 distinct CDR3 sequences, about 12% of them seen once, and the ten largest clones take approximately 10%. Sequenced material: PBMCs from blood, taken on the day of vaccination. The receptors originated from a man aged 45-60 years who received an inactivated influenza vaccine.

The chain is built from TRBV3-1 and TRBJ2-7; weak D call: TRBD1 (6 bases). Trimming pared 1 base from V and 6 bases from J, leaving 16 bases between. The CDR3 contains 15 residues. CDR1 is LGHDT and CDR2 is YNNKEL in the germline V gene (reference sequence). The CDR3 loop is CASSQVYRDMGEQYF. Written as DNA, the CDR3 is TGTGCCAGCAGCCAAGTTTACAGGGATATGGGCGAGCAGTACTTC.

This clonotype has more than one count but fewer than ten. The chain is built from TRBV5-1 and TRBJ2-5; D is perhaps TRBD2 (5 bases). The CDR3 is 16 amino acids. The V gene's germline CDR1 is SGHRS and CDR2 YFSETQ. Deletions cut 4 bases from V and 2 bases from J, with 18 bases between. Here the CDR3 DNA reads TGCGCCAGCAGCCCGGGGAGCTTCCCGAAACAAGAGACCCAGTACTTC. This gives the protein CASSPGSFPKQETQYF. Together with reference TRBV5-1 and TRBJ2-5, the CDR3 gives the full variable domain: KAGVTQTPRYLIKTRGQQVTLSCSPISGHRSVSWYQQTPGQGLQFLFEYFSETQRNKGNFPGRFSGRQFSNSRSEMNVSTLELGDSALYLCASSPGSFPKQETQYFGPGTRLLVL.

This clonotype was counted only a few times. CDR3: CASSLALGGLNEQFF. The CDR3 coding sequence is TGTGCCAGCAGTTTAGCGCTCGGGGGGCTCAATGAGCAGTTCTTC. The chain combines TRBV12-3 or TRBV12-4 with TRBJ2-1, with a possible D match to TRBD2 (7 bases). Trimming pared 0 bases from V and 6 bases from J, leaving 12 bases between. This CDR3 contains 15 residues.

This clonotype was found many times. DNA of the CDR3: TGTGCCAGCAGCGCAGATGACAGGGTGGCTCAGCCCCAGCATTTT. Translating gives CASSADDRVAQPQHF. The rearrangement links TRBV7-2 to TRBJ1-5; 7 bases agree with TRBD1. The germline CDR1 and CDR2 sequences are SGHTA and FQGNSA. The CDR3 is 15 residues long. Trimming took 5 bases from V and 6 from J; bases not matched to a gene: 10. Full variable domain (outside the CDR3, taken from reference TRBV7-2 and TRBJ1-5): GAGVSQSPSNKVTEKGKDVELRCDPISGHTALYWYRQSLGQGLEFLIYFQGNSAPDKSGLPSDRFSAERTGGSVSTLTIQRTQQEDSAVYLCASSADDRVAQPQHFGDGTRLSIL.

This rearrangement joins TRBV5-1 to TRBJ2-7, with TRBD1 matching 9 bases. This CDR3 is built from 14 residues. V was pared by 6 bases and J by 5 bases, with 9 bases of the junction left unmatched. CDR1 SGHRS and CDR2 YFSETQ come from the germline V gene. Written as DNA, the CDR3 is TGCGCCAGCACTTCGAACAGGGGGCTCCACGAGCAGTACTTC. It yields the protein CASTSNRGLHEQYF.

CDR3 in amino acids: CASSPRGDRPYEQYF. As DNA, the CDR3 is TGTGCCAGCTCACCAAGGGGGGACAGGCCCTACGAGCAGTACTTC. The V and J genes are TRBV18 and TRBJ2-7, with 8 bases fitting TRBD1. From germline, CDR1 is KGHSH and CDR2 LQKENI. V shed 2 bases and J 2 bases; nucleotides not matched to a gene: 5. The CDR3 is made up of 15 amino acids.

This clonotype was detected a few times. The CDR3 spells CASSSDGAEQYF. CDR3 in DNA: TGCGCCAGCAGTTCCGACGGGGCCGAGCAGTACTTC. V and J are TRBV5-1 and TRBJ2-7; possibly TRBD1 or TRBD2 for D (5 bases each). The CDR3 consists of 12 residues. Germline CDR1 and CDR2: SGHRS and YFSETQ. The V end was cut by 5 bases, the J end by 6 bases, with 12 bases between.

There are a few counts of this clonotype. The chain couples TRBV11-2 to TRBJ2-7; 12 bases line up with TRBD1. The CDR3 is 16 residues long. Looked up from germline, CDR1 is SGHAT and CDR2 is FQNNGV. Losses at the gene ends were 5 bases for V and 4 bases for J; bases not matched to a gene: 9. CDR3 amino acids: CASSLTPGQGAYEQYF. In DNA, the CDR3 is TGTGCCAGCAGCCTTACCCCGGGACAGGGGGCTTACGAGCAGTACTTC.

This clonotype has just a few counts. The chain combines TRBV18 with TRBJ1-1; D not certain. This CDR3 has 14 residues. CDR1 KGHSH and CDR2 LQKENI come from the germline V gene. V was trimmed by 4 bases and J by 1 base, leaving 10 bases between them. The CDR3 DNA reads TGTGCCAGCTCACAATCAACCCCGAACACTGAAGCTTTCTTT. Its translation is CASSQSTPNTEAFF.

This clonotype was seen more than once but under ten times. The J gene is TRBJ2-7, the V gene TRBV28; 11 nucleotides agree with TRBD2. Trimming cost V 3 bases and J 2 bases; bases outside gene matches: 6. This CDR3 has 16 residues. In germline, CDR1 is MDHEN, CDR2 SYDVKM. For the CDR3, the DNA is TGTGCCAGCAGTTTCCTAATAGCGGGGGGGGCCTACGAGCAGTACTTC. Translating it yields CASSFLIAGGAYEQYF.